The next 30 T cell receptor beta chains were all read from a single sample in a study of CD4+ T cells in melanoma. Clones were read by immunoSEQ multiplex PCR, and TCRdb kept only the in-frame ones, dropping some. The sample has about 140,000 clones, over 90% seen once. These TCRs come from a human donor with melanoma.

This clone was seen only a few times. The genes are TRBV6-1 and TRBJ1-4; TRBD1 agrees at 7 bases. The V gene end was trimmed by 2 bases and the J gene end by 4 bases; junction bases not matched to a gene: 10. This CDR3 region has 17 residues. Per the germline V gene, CDR1 is MNHNS and CDR2 is SASEGT. The CDR3 nucleotides read TGTGCCAGCAGTGAACCTAGTTGGACAGGTTATAATGAAAAACTGTTTTTT. It specifies CASSEPSWTGYNEKLFF.

This rearrangement joins TRBV5-4 to TRBJ1-1; D is ambiguous. V lost 4 bases and J 1 base, leaving 11 bases between the germline ends. CDR3 length: 14 amino acids. Per germline, CDR1 SGHNT and CDR2 YYREEE (reference sequence). This CDR3 is CASSLVGRNTEAFF. The CDR3 DNA reads as TGTGCCAGCAGCCTCGTCGGGAGGAACACTGAAGCTTTCTTT.

The rearrangement links TRBV29-1 to TRBJ2-3; D is ambiguous. The CDR3 has 11 amino acids. Looked up from germline, CDR1 is SQVTM and CDR2 is ANQGSEA. With 6 bases removed from V and 6 bases from J, the gap between germline ends came to 10 bases. The CDR3 region has the DNA TGCAGCGTCAAGGTTATGGATACGCAGTATTTT. Its protein product is CSVKVMDTQYF.

This clone came up a few times. V is TRBV30 and J is TRBJ2-4; 7 positions match TRBD2. Germline lookup yields CDR1 GTSNPN and CDR2 SVGIG (reference sequence). This CDR3 is 13 amino acids long. J lost 7 bases, V lost 0 bases, and 3 bases had no gene match. The CDR3 region is CAWSVAGGNIQYF. DNA of the CDR3: TGTGCCTGGAGTGTAGCCGGGGGGAACATTCAGTACTTC.

The V call is TRBV6-1, the J call TRBJ2-3; D remains unclear. In germline, CDR1 is MNHNS, CDR2 SASEGT. V was shortened by 1 base and J by 4 bases, with 9 bases between the two germline ends. CDR3 length equals 14 residues. CDR3 amino acids: CASSEGARADTQYF. In DNA, the CDR3 is TGTGCCAGCAGTGAAGGGGCTCGGGCAGATACGCAGTATTTT.

The sample holds one count of this clone. This chain connects TRBV18 to TRBJ1-1, with D hard to call. The CDR3 loop spans 14 amino acids. Deletions cut 2 bases from V and 0 bases from J, with 7 bases between. Germline V lookup: CDR1 KGHSH, CDR2 LQKENI. The CDR3 DNA is TGTGCCAGCTCACCAAGGCAGATGAACACTGAAGCTTTCTTT. Translation gives CASSPRQMNTEAFF.

This clone was found once. The chain carries TRBV2 and TRBJ2-5, with D perhaps TRBD2 (5 bases). Germline assignment: CDR1 SNHLY and CDR2 FYNNEI. This CDR3 is built from 16 residues. The V end was cut by 3 bases, the J end by 4 bases, with 18 bases between. The CDR3 region is CASSDGMAMDTETQYF. The CDR3 region has the DNA TGTGCCAGCAGTGACGGGATGGCGATGGATACAGAGACCCAGTACTTC.

Only one count was recorded for this clone. V is TRBV5-4 and J is TRBJ2-5; D is unclear. CDR1 is SGHNT and CDR2 is YYREEE in the germline V gene (reference sequence). This CDR3 region has 14 residues. The germline V and J ends were trimmed by 3 bases and 2 bases, with 11 bases remaining between them. The CDR3, as DNA: TGTGCCAGCAGCTCCGCCGGAACTCAAGAGACCCAGTACTTC. Encoded protein: CASSSAGTQETQYF.

This rearrangement joins TRBV30 to TRBJ2-7, with 7 bases that match TRBD1. Germline loops: CDR1 GTSNPN, CDR2 SVGIG (reference sequence). The ends lost 5 bases at V and 0 bases at J; junction bases unmatched: 4. This CDR3 is built from 13 residues. The CDR3 sequence: CAWSRDSSYEQYF. The CDR3 DNA reads TGTGCCTGGTCCCGGGACAGCTCCTACGAGCAGTACTTC.

The rearrangement joins TRBV7-3 to TRBJ2-1, with TRBD1 identical over 8 bases. This CDR3 has 14 amino acids. V lost 4 bases to trimming and J lost 7 bases; unmatched junction nucleotides: 6. The germline V gene encodes CDR1 SGHTA and CDR2 FQGTGA. The CDR3 sequence is CASSSRTGTNEQFF. The CDR3 coding sequence is TGTGCCAGCAGCTCGCGGACAGGGACGAATGAGCAGTTCTTC.

J is TRBJ2-3 and V is TRBV5-1; D is undetermined. Per the germline V gene, CDR1 is SGHRS and CDR2 is YFSETQ. V shed 0 bases and J shed 0 bases, with 11 bases lying between them. The CDR3 has 16 amino acids. CDR3 in amino acids: CASSLARLESTDTQYF. CDR3 DNA sequence: TGCGCCAGCAGCTTGGCCCGTCTGGAGAGCACAGATACGCAGTATTTT. Based on the CDR3 plus reference TRBV5-1 and TRBJ2-3, the full variable domain is KAGVTQTPRYLIKTRGQQVTLSCSPISGHRSVSWYQQTPGQGLQFLFEYFSETQRNKGNFPGRFSGRQFSNSRSEMNVSTLELGDSALYLCASSLARLESTDTQYFGPGTRLTVL.

This chain links TRBV6-1 with TRBJ2-3; the match to TRBD2 covers 7 bases. V shed 10 bases, J shed 4 bases, and the junction held 14 bases outside the gene matches. This CDR3 contains 15 residues. The germline gives CDR1 MNHNS, CDR2 SASEGT. The CDR3 region has the DNA TGTGCCATCCACAGTCACGGCCGGGGGGCAGATACGCAGTATTTT. As protein: CAIHSHGRGADTQYF.

The chain is built from TRBV9 and TRBJ1-1; the D is unclear. Deletions cut 4 bases from V and 3 bases from J, with 13 bases between. CDR1 SGDLS and CDR2 YYNGEE come from the germline V gene. The CDR3 sequence is 14 residues long. CDR3 in DNA: TGTGCCAGCAGCTCTCCAGCCGGGGACACTGAAGCTTTCTTT. It is translated as CASSSPAGDTEAFF.

The chain recombines TRBV19 with TRBJ1-4, with D hard to call. V was trimmed by 5 bases and J by 5 bases, leaving 15 bases between them. The CDR3 spans 15 residues. The V gene's germline CDR1 is LNHDA and CDR2 SQIVND (reference sequence). Here the CDR3 reads CASSALTRPNEKLFF. CDR3 DNA sequence: TGTGCCAGTAGTGCTCTGACACGGCCGAATGAAAAACTGTTTTTT.

J is TRBJ1-1 and V is TRBV18, with D maybe TRBD1 (6 bases). In germline, CDR1 is KGHSH, CDR2 LQKENI. Trimming cost V 0 bases and J 5 bases, with 19 bases left between them. The CDR3 is 17 residues long. The CDR3 loop is CASSPPTPGGAGTEAFF. The CDR3, as DNA: TGTGCCAGCTCACCACCGACACCCGGGGGGGCAGGGACTGAAGCTTTCTTT.

The chain links TRBV7-3 to TRBJ2-1, with 8 bases fitting TRBD2. Germline V gene sequence: CDR1 SGHTA, CDR2 FQGTGA. J lost 4 bases, V lost 0 bases, and 11 bases had no gene match. The CDR3 covers 18 residues. The CDR3: CASSLTSEASGLYNEQFF. The CDR3, as DNA: TGTGCCAGCAGCTTAACGAGCGAGGCTAGCGGGTTGTACAATGAGCAGTTCTTC.

The rearrangement joins TRBV10-2 to TRBJ1-1, with 7 bases that match TRBD1. J was trimmed by 1 base and V by 3 bases; bases with no gene match: 2. The V gene's germline CDR1 is WSHSY and CDR2 SAAADI. The CDR3 has 14 residues. In nucleotides, the CDR3 is TGCGCCAGCAGTGAAAGGACAGGGAACACTGAAGCTTTCTTT. Protein product: CASSERTGNTEAFF.

This clone was counted between two and nine times. J is TRBJ1-5 and V is TRBV19; D unclear. V was clipped by 3 bases and J by 3 bases, with 6 bases between them. This CDR3 spans 13 amino acids. Germline CDR1 is LNHDA and CDR2 is SQIVND (reference sequence). The CDR3 sequence is CASSIQNNQPQHF. CDR3 DNA: TGTGCCAGTAGTATCCAGAACAATCAGCCCCAGCATTTT.

The table lists this clone with a count of one. The chain is built from TRBV7-8 and TRBJ2-3, with D possibly TRBD2 on 5 matching bases. The V gene's germline CDR1 is SGHVS and CDR2 FQNEAQ. The CDR3 has 15 amino acids. With 8 bases removed from V and 0 bases from J, the gap between germline ends came to 15 bases. For the CDR3, the DNA is TGTGCCAGCGGTAGCGCCATTCTTAGCACAGATACGCAGTATTTT. Protein product: CASGSAILSTDTQYF.

This chain joins TRBV7-9 and TRBJ2-1, with 9 bases identical to TRBD1. CDR1 is SEHNR, CDR2 FQNEAQ, per germline (reference sequence). The CDR3 extends over 18 amino acids. With 2 bases clipped from V and 6 bases from J, the junction kept 14 bases outside the gene matches. Here the CDR3 reads CASSLKGTGDRVGNEQFF. The DNA of the CDR3 is TGTGCCAGCAGCTTAAAGGGTACGGGGGACAGGGTTGGCAATGAGCAGTTCTTC. The whole variable domain, remainder taken from reference TRBV7-9 and TRBJ2-1, is DTGVSQNPRHKITKRGQNVTFRCDPISEHNRLYWYRQTLGQGPEFLTYFQNEAQLEKSRLLSDRFSAERPKGSFSTLEIQRTEQGDSAMYLCASSLKGTGDRVGNEQFFGPGTRLTVL.

The chain carries TRBV5-1 and TRBJ1-5, with unresolved D. CDR1 SGHRS and CDR2 YFSETQ come from the germline V gene. V was trimmed by 2 bases and J by 5 bases, leaving 11 bases between them. This CDR3 has 14 residues. CDR3: CASSLSGGDQPQHF. The CDR3 region has the DNA TGCGCCAGCAGCTTAAGTGGCGGAGATCAGCCCCAGCATTTT. The complete variable domain, with remaining parts taken from reference TRBV5-1 and TRBJ1-5, reads KAGVTQTPRYLIKTRGQQVTLSCSPISGHRSVSWYQQTPGQGLQFLFEYFSETQRNKGNFPGRFSGRQFSNSRSEMNVSTLELGDSALYLCASSLSGGDQPQHFGDGTRLSIL.

This CDR3 is CASKGFEGNQPQHF. The CDR3, as DNA: TGTGCCAGTAAAGGGTTCGAGGGCAATCAGCCCCAGCATTTT. The rearrangement links TRBV19 to TRBJ1-5; unclear D gene. The V end lost 7 bases, the J end lost 2 bases, and 12 bases lay between the germline ends. The CDR3 spans 14 residues. Germline CDR1 LNHDA, CDR2 SQIVND (reference sequence). Based on the CDR3 plus reference TRBV19 and TRBJ1-5, the full variable domain is DGGITQSPKYLFRKEGQNVTLSCEQNLNHDAMYWYRQDPGQGLRLIYYSQIVNDFQKGDIAEGYSVSREKKESFPLTVTSAQKNPTAFYLCASKGFEGNQPQHFGDGTRLSIL.

In this sample, this clone turned up once. This chain links TRBV5-1 with TRBJ2-1; 10 positions match TRBD2. The J segment lost 4 bases and the V segment lost 4 bases, leaving 8 bases of the junction unmatched. This CDR3 contains 16 residues. Germline loops: CDR1 SGHRS, CDR2 YFSETQ. CDR3 loop: CASSRHTSGNYNEQFF. For the CDR3, the DNA is TGCGCCAGCAGCCGACACACTAGCGGGAATTACAATGAGCAGTTCTTC.

The chain links TRBV27 to TRBJ2-6; D is ambiguous. The length of the CDR3 is 15 residues. Trimming removed 6 bases from V and 4 bases from J, with 13 bases in between. Germline CDR1 and CDR2: MNHEY and SMNVEV (reference sequence). CDR3 DNA sequence: TGTGCCAGCAGATCCCAGGTGGCCGGGGCCAACGTCCTGACTTTC. Protein sequence: CASRSQVAGANVLTF.

The genes are TRBV28 and TRBJ1-5, with D uncertain. Germline assignment: CDR1 MDHEN and CDR2 SYDVKM. The V end was cut by 8 bases, the J end by 2 bases, with 7 bases between. This CDR3 comprises 12 residues. In nucleotides, the CDR3 is TGTGCCAGCGACCAAGGCAATCAGCCCCAGCATTTT. Translation gives CASDQGNQPQHF. The variable domain in full, completed from reference TRBV28 and TRBJ1-5, reads DVKVTQSSRYLVKRTGEKVFLECVQDMDHENMFWYRQDPGLGLRLIYFSYDVKMKEKGDIPEGYSVSREKKERFSLILESASTNQTSMYLCASDQGNQPQHFGDGTRLSIL.

The gene calls are TRBV6-5 and TRBJ2-1; D possibly uses TRBD1 or TRBD2 (5 bases each). Trimming shortened V by 0 bases and J by 8 bases, and 8 bases separated the two germline ends. The CDR3 has 13 residues. CDR1 and CDR2 (germline): MNHEY, SVGAGI. CDR3 protein: CASSYSRGDEQFF. The CDR3 bases are TGTGCCAGCAGTTACTCGAGAGGGGATGAGCAGTTCTTC.

This rearrangement joins TRBV5-1 to TRBJ1-1, with TRBD1 identical over 7 bases. Trimming took 5 bases from V and 6 from J; bases not matched to a gene: 7. The CDR3 spans 13 residues. Germline V gene data show CDR1 as SGHRS and CDR2 as YFSETQ. The CDR3 DNA reads TGCGCCAGCAGGCCCGGACAGGCCCCTGAAGCTTTCTTT. Residues: CASRPGQAPEAFF.

The chain carries TRBV7-3 and TRBJ2-2, with D maybe TRBD1 (6 bases). V lost 2 bases, J lost 6 bases, and 10 bases lay in between. This CDR3 comprises 14 residues. Germline-derived CDR1 and CDR2 are SGHTA and FQGTGA. CDR3 DNA: TGTGCCAGCAGCTTAGAGCCAGGGGCCGGGGAGCTGTTTTTT. It specifies CASSLEPGAGELFF.

This chain links TRBV7-3 with TRBJ2-2, with 7 bases matching TRBD1. With V trimmed by 3 bases and J by 4 bases, 8 bases remained unmatched. This CDR3 region has 16 residues. CDR1 is SGHTA and CDR2 is FQGTGA in the germline V gene. The CDR3 loop is CASSFDRASSTGELFF. The CDR3 region has the DNA TGTGCCAGCAGCTTCGACAGGGCGTCGAGCACCGGGGAGCTGTTTTTT.

The genes are TRBV10-2 and TRBJ2-1, with D hard to call. V was pared by 0 bases and J by 12 bases, with 12 bases between. Germline V gene lookup returns CDR1 WSHSY and CDR2 SAAADI. This CDR3 spans 13 amino acids. CDR3 amino acids: CASSESGPTAQFF. CDR3 nucleotide sequence: TGCGCCAGCAGTGAGTCCGGACCCACAGCGCAGTTCTTC.